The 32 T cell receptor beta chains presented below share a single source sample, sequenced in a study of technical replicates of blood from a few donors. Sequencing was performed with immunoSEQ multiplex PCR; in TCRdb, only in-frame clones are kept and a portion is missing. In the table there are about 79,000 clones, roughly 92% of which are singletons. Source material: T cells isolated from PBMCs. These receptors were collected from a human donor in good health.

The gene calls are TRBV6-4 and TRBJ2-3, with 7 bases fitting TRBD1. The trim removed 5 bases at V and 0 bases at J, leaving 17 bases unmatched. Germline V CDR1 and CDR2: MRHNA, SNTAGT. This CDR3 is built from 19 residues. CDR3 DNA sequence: TGTGCCAGCAGTCGGCGGGCAGGGGGTGGGCATCACAGCACAGATACGCAGTATTTT. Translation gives CASSRRAGGGHHSTDTQYF.

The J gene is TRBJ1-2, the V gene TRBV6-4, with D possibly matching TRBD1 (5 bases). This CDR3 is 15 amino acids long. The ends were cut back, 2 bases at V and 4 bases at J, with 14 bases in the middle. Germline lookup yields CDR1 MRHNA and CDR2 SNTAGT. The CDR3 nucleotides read TGTGCCAGCAGTGACGACAGACCAAGGGGCTATGGCTACACCTTC. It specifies CASSDDRPRGYGYTF.

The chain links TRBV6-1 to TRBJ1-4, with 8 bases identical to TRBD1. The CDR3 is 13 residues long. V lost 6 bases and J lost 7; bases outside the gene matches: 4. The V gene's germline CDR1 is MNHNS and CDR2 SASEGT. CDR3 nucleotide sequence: TGTGCCAGCAGACGGACAGGGAGTGAAAAACTGTTTTTT. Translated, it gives CASRRTGSEKLFF.

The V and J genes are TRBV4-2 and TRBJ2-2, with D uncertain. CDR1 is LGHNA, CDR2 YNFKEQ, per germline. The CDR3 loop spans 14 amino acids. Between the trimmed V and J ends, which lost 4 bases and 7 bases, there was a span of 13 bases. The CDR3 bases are TGTGCCAGCAGCCCCCGCCCCCTTAGCGGGGAGCTGTTTTTT. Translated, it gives CASSPRPLSGELFF.

CDR3 sequence reads: CASSGPRSGFSNQPQHF. DNA for the CDR3: TGTGCCAGCAGTGGCCCGCGGAGCGGGTTCAGCAATCAGCCCCAGCATTTT. The chain recombines TRBV6-1 with TRBJ1-5, with unresolved D. The CDR3 totals 17 residues. Between the trimmed V and J ends, which lost 4 bases and 1 base, there was a span of 17 bases. The germline V gene encodes CDR1 MNHNS and CDR2 SASEGT.

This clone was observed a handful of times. The CDR3 region is CASSRNDRGNSPLHF. As DNA, the CDR3 is TGTGCCAGCAGCCGTAACGACAGGGGTAATTCACCCCTCCACTTT. The rearrangement joins TRBV6-5 to TRBJ1-6; 8 nucleotides line up with TRBD1. Germline CDR1 is MNHEY and CDR2 is SVGAGI. This CDR3 comprises 15 residues. With V trimmed by 6 bases and J by 6 bases, 7 bases remained unmatched.

The CDR3: CASSIQGVIDTEAFF. The CDR3, as DNA: TGTGCCAGCAGCATACAGGGGGTCATTGACACTGAAGCTTTCTTT. The chain has TRBV5-5 and TRBJ1-1; TRBD1 aligns across 8 bases. Germline loops: CDR1 SGHKS, CDR2 YYEKEE (reference sequence). This CDR3 contains 15 residues. Trimming took 4 bases from V and 3 from J; bases not matched to a gene: 8. The variable domain in full, with the rest retrieved from reference TRBV5-5 and TRBJ1-1, is DAGVTQSPTHLIKTRGQQVTLRCSPISGHKSVSWYQQVLGQGPQFIFQYYEKEERGRGNFPDRFSARQFPNYSSELNVNALLLGDSALYLCASSIQGVIDTEAFFGQGTRLTVV.

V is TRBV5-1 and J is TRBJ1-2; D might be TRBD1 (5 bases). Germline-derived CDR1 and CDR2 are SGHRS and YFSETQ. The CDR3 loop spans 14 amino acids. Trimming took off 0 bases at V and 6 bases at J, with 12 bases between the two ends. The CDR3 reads CASSLVSRADGYTF. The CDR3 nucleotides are TGCGCCAGCAGCTTGGTATCCAGGGCCGATGGCTACACCTTC.

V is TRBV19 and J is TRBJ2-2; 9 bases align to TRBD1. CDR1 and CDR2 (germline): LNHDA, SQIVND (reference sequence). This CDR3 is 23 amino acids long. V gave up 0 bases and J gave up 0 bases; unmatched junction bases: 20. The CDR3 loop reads CASSIDLYSGGTGRLPNTGELFF. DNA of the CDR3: TGTGCCAGTAGTATAGATCTATACTCGGGCGGGACAGGGAGGTTGCCGAACACCGGGGAGCTGTTTTTT.

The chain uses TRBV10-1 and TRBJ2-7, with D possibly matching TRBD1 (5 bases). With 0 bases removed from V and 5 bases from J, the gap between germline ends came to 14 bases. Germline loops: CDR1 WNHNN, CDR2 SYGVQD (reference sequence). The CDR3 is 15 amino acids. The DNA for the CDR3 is TGCGCCAGCAGTGAGTCTTATGGGGCAGGTCACGAGCAGTACTTC. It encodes CASSESYGAGHEQYF.

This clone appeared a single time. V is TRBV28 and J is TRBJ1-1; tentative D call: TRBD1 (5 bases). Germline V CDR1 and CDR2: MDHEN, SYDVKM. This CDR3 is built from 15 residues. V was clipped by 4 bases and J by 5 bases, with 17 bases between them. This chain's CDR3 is CASSWGGARETEAFF. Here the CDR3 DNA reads TGTGCCAGCAGTTGGGGTGGGGCTAGGGAAACTGAAGCTTTCTTT.

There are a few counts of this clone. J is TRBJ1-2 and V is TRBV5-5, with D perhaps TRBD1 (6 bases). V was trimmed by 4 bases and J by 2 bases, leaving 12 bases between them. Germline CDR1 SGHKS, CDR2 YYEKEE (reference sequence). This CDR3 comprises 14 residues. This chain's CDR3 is CASSPGGANYGYTF. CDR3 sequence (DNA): TGTGCCAGCAGCCCGGGGGGCGCAAACTATGGCTACACCTTC.

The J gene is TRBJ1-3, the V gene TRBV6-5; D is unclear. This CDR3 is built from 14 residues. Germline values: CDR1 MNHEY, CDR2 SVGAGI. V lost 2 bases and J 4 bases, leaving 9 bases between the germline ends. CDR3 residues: CASSYNGRGNTIYF. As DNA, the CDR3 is TGTGCCAGCAGTTACAATGGGAGGGGAAACACCATATATTTT.

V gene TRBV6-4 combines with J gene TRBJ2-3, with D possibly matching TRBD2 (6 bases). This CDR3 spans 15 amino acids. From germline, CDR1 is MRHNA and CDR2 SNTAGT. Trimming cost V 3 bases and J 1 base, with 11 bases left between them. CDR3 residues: CASSEGGDGTDTQYF. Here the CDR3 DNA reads TGTGCCAGCAGTGAAGGCGGGGACGGCACAGATACGCAGTATTTT.

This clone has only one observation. As DNA, the CDR3 is TGTGCCAGCAGCTTAGCGGCTAGCGGGAACGAGCAGTACTTC. Translation gives CASSLAASGNEQYF. V and J are TRBV7-6 and TRBJ2-7, with 9 nucleotides matching TRBD2. Germline V gene data show CDR1 as SGHVS and CDR2 as FNYEAQ. The length of the CDR3 is 14 residues. The V and J ends lost 0 bases and 5 bases, in that order; junction bases with no gene match: 2.

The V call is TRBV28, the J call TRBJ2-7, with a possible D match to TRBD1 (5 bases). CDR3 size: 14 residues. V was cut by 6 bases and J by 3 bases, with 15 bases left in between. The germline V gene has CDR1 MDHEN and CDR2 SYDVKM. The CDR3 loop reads CASSPTEKFYEQYF. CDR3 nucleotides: TGTGCCAGCAGCCCGACAGAGAAGTTCTACGAGCAGTACTTC. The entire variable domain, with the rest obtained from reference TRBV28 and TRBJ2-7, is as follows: DVKVTQSSRYLVKRTGEKVFLECVQDMDHENMFWYRQDPGLGLRLIYFSYDVKMKEKGDIPEGYSVSREKKERFSLILESASTNQTSMYLCASSPTEKFYEQYFGPGTRLTVT.

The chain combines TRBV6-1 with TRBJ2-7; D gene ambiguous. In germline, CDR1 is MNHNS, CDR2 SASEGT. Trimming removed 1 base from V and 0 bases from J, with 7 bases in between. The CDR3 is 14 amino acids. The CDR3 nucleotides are TGTGCCAGCAGTGAAGAGCGTAGCTCCTACGAGCAGTACTTC. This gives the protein CASSEERSSYEQYF.

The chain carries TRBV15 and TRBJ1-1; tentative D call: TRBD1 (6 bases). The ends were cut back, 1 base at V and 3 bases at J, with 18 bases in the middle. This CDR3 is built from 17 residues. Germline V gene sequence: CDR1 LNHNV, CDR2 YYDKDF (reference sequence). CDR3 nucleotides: TGTGCCACCAGCAGAGGCGGGGGACACGTTAGGCACACTGAAGCTTTCTTT. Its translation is CATSRGGGHVRHTEAFF.

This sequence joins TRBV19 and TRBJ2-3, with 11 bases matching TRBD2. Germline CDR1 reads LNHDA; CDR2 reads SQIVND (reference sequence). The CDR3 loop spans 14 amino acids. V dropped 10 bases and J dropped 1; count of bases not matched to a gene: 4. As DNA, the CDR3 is TGTGCCACGGGACTAGCGGACGGCACAGATACGCAGTATTTT. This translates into CATGLADGTDTQYF.

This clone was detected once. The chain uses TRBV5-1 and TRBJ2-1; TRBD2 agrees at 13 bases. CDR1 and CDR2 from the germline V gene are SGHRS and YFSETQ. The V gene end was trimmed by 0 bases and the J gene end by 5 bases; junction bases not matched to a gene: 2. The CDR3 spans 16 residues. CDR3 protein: CASSLETSGGHNEQFF. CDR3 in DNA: TGCGCCAGCAGCTTGGAGACTAGCGGGGGGCACAATGAGCAGTTCTTC.

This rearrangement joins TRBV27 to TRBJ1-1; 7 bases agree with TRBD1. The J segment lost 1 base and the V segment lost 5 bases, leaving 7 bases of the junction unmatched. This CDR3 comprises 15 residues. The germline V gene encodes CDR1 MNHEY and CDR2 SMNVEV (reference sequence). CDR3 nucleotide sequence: TGTGCCAGCAGTCCCCGGACAGGAGAGAACACTGAAGCTTTCTTT. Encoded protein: CASSPRTGENTEAFF.

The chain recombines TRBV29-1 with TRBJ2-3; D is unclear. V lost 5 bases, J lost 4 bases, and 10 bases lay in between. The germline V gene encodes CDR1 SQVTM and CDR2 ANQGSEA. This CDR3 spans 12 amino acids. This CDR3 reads CSVFLVADTQYF. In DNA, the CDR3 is TGCAGCGTTTTCCTAGTGGCAGATACGCAGTATTTT.

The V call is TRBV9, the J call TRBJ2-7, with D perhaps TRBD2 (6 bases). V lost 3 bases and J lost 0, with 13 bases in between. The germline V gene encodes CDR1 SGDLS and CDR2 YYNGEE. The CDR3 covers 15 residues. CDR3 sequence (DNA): TGTGCCAGCAGCGCCTCGCTCGGGAGCTCCTACGAGCAGTACTTC. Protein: CASSASLGSSYEQYF.

This chain's CDR3 is CASSELGGTGQGARNTQYF. The DNA for the CDR3 is TGTGCCAGCAGTGAATTGGGGGGGACCGGACAGGGGGCTCGGAATACGCAGTATTTT. The chain combines TRBV6-1 with TRBJ2-3; TRBD1 agrees at 11 bases. Per germline, CDR1 MNHNS and CDR2 SASEGT. The CDR3 extends over 19 amino acids. Losses at the gene ends were 2 bases for V and 7 bases for J; bases not matched to a gene: 17.

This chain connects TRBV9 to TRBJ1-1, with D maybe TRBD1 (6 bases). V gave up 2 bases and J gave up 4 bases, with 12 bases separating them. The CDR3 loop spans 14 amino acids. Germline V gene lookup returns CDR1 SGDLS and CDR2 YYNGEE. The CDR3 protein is CASSVTGSGTEAFF. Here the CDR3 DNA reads TGTGCCAGCAGCGTTACAGGGTCGGGCACTGAAGCTTTCTTT.

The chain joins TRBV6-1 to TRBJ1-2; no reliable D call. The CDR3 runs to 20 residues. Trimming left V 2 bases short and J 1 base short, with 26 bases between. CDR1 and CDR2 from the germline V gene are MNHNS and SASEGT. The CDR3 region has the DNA TGTGCCAGCAGTGAACGCGCGTGGGAGAGCAGCAACCAAGTTAACTATGGCTACACCTTC. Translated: CASSERAWESSNQVNYGYTF.

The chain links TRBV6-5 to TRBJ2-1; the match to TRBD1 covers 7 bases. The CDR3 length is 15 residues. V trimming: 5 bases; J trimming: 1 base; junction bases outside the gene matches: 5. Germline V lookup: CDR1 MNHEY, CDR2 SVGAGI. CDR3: CASSPRGLSYNEQFF. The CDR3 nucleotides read TGTGCCAGCAGTCCGAGGGGGCTTTCCTACAATGAGCAGTTCTTC.

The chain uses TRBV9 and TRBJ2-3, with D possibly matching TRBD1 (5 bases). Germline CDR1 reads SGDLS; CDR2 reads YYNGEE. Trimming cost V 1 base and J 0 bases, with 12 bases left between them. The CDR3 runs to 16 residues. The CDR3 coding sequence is TGTGCCAGCAGCGTACGATCTGCAGGGAGCACAGATACGCAGTATTTT. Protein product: CASSVRSAGSTDTQYF.

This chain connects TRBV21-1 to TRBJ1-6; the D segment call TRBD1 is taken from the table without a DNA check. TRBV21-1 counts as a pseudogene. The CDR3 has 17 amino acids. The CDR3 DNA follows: TGTGCCAGCAGAAAAGAGGCAGGGGGCGGATATAATTCACCCCTCCACTTT. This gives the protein CASRKEAGGGYNSPLHF.

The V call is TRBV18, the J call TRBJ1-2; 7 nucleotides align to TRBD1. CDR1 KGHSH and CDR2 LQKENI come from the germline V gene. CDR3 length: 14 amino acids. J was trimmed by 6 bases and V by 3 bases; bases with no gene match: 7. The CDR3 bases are TGTGCCAGCTCACCCCCGGGAGGGGGCGATGGCTACACCTTC. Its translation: CASSPPGGGDGYTF. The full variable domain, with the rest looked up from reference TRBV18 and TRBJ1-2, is NAGVMQNPRHLVRRRGQEARLRCSPMKGHSHVYWYRQLPEEGLKFMVYLQKENIIDESGMPKERFSAEFPKEGPSILRIQQVVRGDSAAYFCASSPPGGGDGYTFGSGTRLTVV.

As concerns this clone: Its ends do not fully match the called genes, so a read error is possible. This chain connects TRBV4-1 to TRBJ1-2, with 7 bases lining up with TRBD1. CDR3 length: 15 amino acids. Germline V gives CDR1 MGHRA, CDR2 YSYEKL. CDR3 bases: TGCGCCAGCAGCCAAGGCATCTTAGGGACAGATATTGGCGCGTTC. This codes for CASSQGILGTDIGAF.

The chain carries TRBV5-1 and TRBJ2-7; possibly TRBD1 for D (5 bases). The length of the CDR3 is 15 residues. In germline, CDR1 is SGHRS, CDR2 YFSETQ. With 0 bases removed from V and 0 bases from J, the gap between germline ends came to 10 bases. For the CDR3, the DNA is TGCGCCAGCAGCTTGGGGCAGGGTAGCTCCTACGAGCAGTACTTC. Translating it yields CASSLGQGSSYEQYF.